The 21 T cell receptor beta chains in this list originate from one sample, sequenced in a study of cytomegalovirus exposure and HLA in healthy donors. In the PCR, 60 Vbeta and 13 Jbeta primers were used. TCRdb keeps only in-frame clones here, not all; method: immunoSEQ multiplex PCR. The data contain under 200,000 clones, roughly 76% of them singletons. Sequencing was carried out using PBMCs. The source is a woman in her fifties or sixties in good health and CMV-seronegative.

The rearrangement uses TRBV7-9 and TRBJ2-3; maybe TRBD1 (5 bases). This CDR3 is built from 13 residues. Trimming pared 1 base from V and 4 bases from J, leaving 6 bases between. Germline CDR1 and CDR2: SEHNR and FQNEAQ (reference sequence). The CDR3 coding sequence is TGTGCCAGCAGCTTAGGGGGCTCAGATACGCAGTATTTT. It encodes CASSLGGSDTQYF. Filled out from reference TRBV7-9 and TRBJ2-3, the complete variable domain reads DTGVSQNPRHKITKRGQNVTFRCDPISEHNRLYWYRQTLGQGPEFLTYFQNEAQLEKSRLLSDRFSAERPKGSFSTLEIQRTEQGDSAMYLCASSLGGSDTQYFGPGTRLTVL.

This clone was picked up a small number of times. This chain joins TRBV6-6 and TRBJ2-2; 8 bases match TRBD2. This CDR3 comprises 14 residues. The junction had 1 base not matched to a gene; V was cut back by 7 bases and J by 0 bases. The germline V gene encodes CDR1 MNHNY and CDR2 SVGAGI (reference sequence). The CDR3 sequence is CASKLAANTGELFF. CDR3 nucleotide sequence: TGTGCCAGCAAACTAGCGGCGAACACCGGGGAGCTGTTTTTT.

This clone has a handful of counts. The chain carries TRBV4-3 and TRBJ2-1; tentatively, D is TRBD1 (6 bases). The V and J ends lost 0 bases and 8 bases respectively, with 20 bases between them. In germline, CDR1 is LGHNA, CDR2 YSLEER. The CDR3 spans 17 residues. CDR3 region: CASSQDTGTGPGDEQFF. In DNA form, the CDR3 reads TGCGCCAGCAGCCAAGACACAGGGACCGGTCCCGGGGATGAGCAGTTCTTC.

This clone has a single count. V gene TRBV5-1 combines with J gene TRBJ2-5; D remains unclear. The CDR3 has 12 residues. Germline CDR1 reads SGHRS; CDR2 reads YFSETQ. V lost 4 bases, J lost 2 bases, and 6 bases lay in between. As DNA, the CDR3 is TGCGCCAGCAGCCCCCAGCAAGAGACCCAGTACTTC. Its translation is CASSPQQETQYF.

The rearrangement links TRBV7-9 to TRBJ2-5; D possibly corresponds to TRBD1 (6 bases). The germline V and J ends were trimmed by 1 base and 4 bases, with 13 bases remaining between them. CDR1 is SEHNR, CDR2 FQNEAQ, per germline (reference sequence). The CDR3 spans 15 residues. CDR3 sequence reads: CASSLGAGDTETQYF. The CDR3 coding sequence is TGTGCCAGCAGCTTAGGGGCAGGGGATACAGAGACCCAGTACTTC.

The genes are TRBV6-6 and TRBJ1-4; the D gene is possibly TRBD1 (5 bases). The CDR3 has 15 amino acids. Germline V CDR1 and CDR2: MNHNY, SVGAGI (reference sequence). Trimming left V 4 bases short and J 10 bases short, with 19 bases between. CDR3 sequence (DNA): TGTGCCAGCAGTTCGGGCCCCAATGGGGCAGGAAAACTGTTTTTT. Amino acids: CASSSGPNGAGKLFF.

This clone has only a few counts. This chain links TRBV5-4 with TRBJ1-2, with D perhaps matching TRBD1 (6 bases). In germline, CDR1 is SGHNT, CDR2 YYREEE (reference sequence). The CDR3 sequence is 14 residues long. Deletions cut 0 bases from V and 7 bases from J, with 13 bases between. CDR3 coding DNA: TGTGCCAGCAGCTTGGGTGGGGGCGAGGTTGGCTACACCTTC. This encodes CASSLGGGEVGYTF.

The chain carries TRBV6-1 and TRBJ1-1; TRBD1 is a possible D gene (6 bases). Deletions cut 3 bases from V and 13 bases from J, with 24 bases between. The germline gives CDR1 MNHNS, CDR2 SASEGT. CDR3 length: 15 amino acids. The DNA for the CDR3 is TGTGCCAGCAGTGACTTCCTAATGGGTTGGGGGCCAGATTTCTTT. Translation: CASSDFLMGWGPDFF.

In its sample, this clone was seen a few times. The chain uses TRBV28 and TRBJ2-5; 7 nucleotides align to TRBD2. CDR3 size: 14 residues. Trimming at V came to 8 bases and at J to 9 bases, leaving 15 bases not matched to a gene. CDR1 is MDHEN and CDR2 is SYDVKM in the germline V gene. CDR3: CASGGAGPVLAQYF. CDR3 DNA: TGTGCCAGCGGGGGAGCGGGGCCAGTTTTGGCCCAGTACTTC.

The V gene is TRBV14, the J gene TRBJ2-5, with 7 positions matching TRBD2. CDR1 and CDR2 from the germline V gene are SGHDN and FVKESK. The J segment lost 6 bases and the V segment lost 4 bases, leaving 2 bases of the junction unmatched. The CDR3 is made up of 12 amino acids. This CDR3 is CASSPGGKTQYF. The CDR3 nucleotides read TGTGCCAGCAGCCCGGGAGGAAAGACCCAGTACTTC.

The rearrangement links TRBV29-1 to TRBJ2-5; D is unresolved. The CDR3 length is 13 residues. V was cut by 3 bases and J by 1 base, with 9 bases left in between. CDR1 is SQVTM, CDR2 ANQGSEA, per germline. Written as DNA, the CDR3 is TGCAGCGTTGAGGGCACAATCCAAGAGACCCAGTACTTC. Translating gives CSVEGTIQETQYF.

This chain joins TRBV5-4 and TRBJ2-7; TRBD2 might be the D (6 bases). This CDR3 has 12 residues. Deletions cut 4 bases from V and 7 bases from J, with 12 bases between. Germline V CDR1 and CDR2: SGHNT, YYREEE (reference sequence). The CDR3 here is CASSAGSSEQYF. The CDR3 DNA reads TGTGCCAGCAGCGCGGGAAGTTCTGAGCAGTACTTC.

The chain joins TRBV5-6 to TRBJ2-1; D call uncertain. This CDR3 has 13 amino acids. Germline V lookup: CDR1 SGHDT, CDR2 YYEEEE. Trimming left V 1 base short and J 7 bases short, with 9 bases between. CDR3 region: CASSLLAKNEQFF. In DNA form, the CDR3 reads TGTGCCAGCAGCTTGCTCGCGAAGAATGAGCAGTTCTTC.

This sequence joins TRBV10-3 and TRBJ2-1, with TRBD2 matching 10 bases. The CDR3 consists of 16 residues. V shed 6 bases, J shed 0 bases, and the junction held 5 bases outside the gene matches. Germline V lookup: CDR1 ENHRY, CDR2 SYGVKD. CDR3 sequence reads: CAIRAASGSSYNEQFF. In DNA, the CDR3 is TGTGCCATCAGGGCCGCTAGCGGGAGCTCCTACAATGAGCAGTTCTTC.

CDR3: CATPFREDTSSGNTIYF. In DNA form, the CDR3 reads TGTGCCACACCTTTTCGGGAGGACACCAGCTCTGGAAACACCATATATTTT. The V call is TRBV10-3, the J call TRBJ1-3, with D perhaps TRBD1 (5 bases). The CDR3 has 17 residues. V was cut by 10 bases and J by 0 bases, with 22 bases left in between. Germline lookup yields CDR1 ENHRY and CDR2 SYGVKD.

For this clone: Other DNA sequences of this sample code for an identical CDR3. The rearrangement uses TRBV4-1 and TRBJ2-5, with D unresolved. V shed 0 bases and J shed 4 bases, with 3 bases lying between them. CDR1 is MGHRA and CDR2 is YSYEKL in the germline V gene. CDR3 size: 12 residues. The CDR3 nucleotides read TGCGCCAGCAGCCAAGACAGAGAGACCCAGTACTTC. Translation: CASSQDRETQYF.

The chain combines TRBV5-1 with TRBJ1-1; 8 bases agree with TRBD1. With 4 bases clipped from V and 3 bases from J, the junction kept 5 bases outside the gene matches. Germline loops: CDR1 SGHRS, CDR2 YFSETQ. The CDR3 runs 14 residues. CDR3 in amino acids: CASSNQGAHTEAFF. In nucleotides, the CDR3 is TGCGCCAGCAGCAACCAGGGGGCCCACACTGAAGCTTTCTTT.

The V call is TRBV29-1, the J call TRBJ2-2; 7 bases align to TRBD2. The trim removed 4 bases at V and 10 bases at J, leaving 12 bases unmatched. The CDR3 length is 14 residues. CDR1 and CDR2 (germline): SQVTM, ANQGSEA. CDR3 bases: TGCAGCGTTGGTTCGGCGGGAGCCACGGTGGAGCTGTTTTTT. Translated, it gives CSVGSAGATVELFF.

This clone was recorded once. V gene TRBV28 combines with J gene TRBJ1-2; D uncertain. V lost 7 bases, J lost 7 bases, and 16 bases lay in between. CDR3 size: 13 residues. Germline V lookup: CDR1 MDHEN, CDR2 SYDVKM. DNA of the CDR3: TGTGCCAGCACCAATTCGGGATCAGTTGGCTACACCTTC. Translating it yields CASTNSGSVGYTF.

The chain has TRBV28 and TRBJ2-7; 7 bases match TRBD1. The CDR3 is made up of 16 amino acids. Per the germline V gene, CDR1 is MDHEN and CDR2 is SYDVKM. Trimming removed 6 bases from V and 1 base from J; junction bases left unmatched: 12. CDR3 in DNA: TGTGCCAGCAGCCGTAGACAGGGCTCCAATTCCTACGAGCAGTACTTC. Its protein is CASSRRQGSNSYEQYF.

The chain links TRBV18 to TRBJ2-5; 8 positions match TRBD2. The junction had 4 bases not matched to a gene; V was cut back by 0 bases and J by 4 bases. The CDR3 is 15 residues long. Germline V CDR1 and CDR2: KGHSH, LQKENI. Here the CDR3 DNA reads TGTGCCAGCTCACCACCGCGGGGGGCAGGAGAGACCCAGTACTTC. It translates to CASSPPRGAGETQYF. The full variable domain, completed using reference TRBV18 and TRBJ2-5, is NAGVMQNPRHLVRRRGQEARLRCSPMKGHSHVYWYRQLPEEGLKFMVYLQKENIIDESGMPKERFSAEFPKEGPSILRIQQVVRGDSAAYFCASSPPRGAGETQYFGPGTRLLVL.